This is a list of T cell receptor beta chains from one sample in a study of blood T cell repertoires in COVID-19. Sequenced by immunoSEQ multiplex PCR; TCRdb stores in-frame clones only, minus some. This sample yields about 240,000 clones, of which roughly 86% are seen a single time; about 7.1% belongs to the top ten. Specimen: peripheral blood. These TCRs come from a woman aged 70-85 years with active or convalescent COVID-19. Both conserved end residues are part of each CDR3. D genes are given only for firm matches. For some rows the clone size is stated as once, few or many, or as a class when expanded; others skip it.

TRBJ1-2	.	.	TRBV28	TGTGCCAGCAGCCAGGCACTCTATGGCTACACCTTC	CASSQALYGYTF
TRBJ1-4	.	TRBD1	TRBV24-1	TGTGCCACCAGTGAGACAGGGCCTAATGAAAAACTGTTTTTT	CATSETGPNEKLFF
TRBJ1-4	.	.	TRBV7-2	TGTGCCAGCAGCCCAGAGGGGGGGGCGAGCGAAAAACTGTTTTTT	CASSPEGGASEKLFF
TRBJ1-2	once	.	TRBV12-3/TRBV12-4	TGTGCCAGCAGTCGGACGGGGGGCGGCTACACCTTC	CASSRTGGGYTF
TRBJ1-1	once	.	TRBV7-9	TGTGCCAGCAGCTTGGGGCCAAAGAACACTGAAGCTTTCTTT	CASSLGPKNTEAFF
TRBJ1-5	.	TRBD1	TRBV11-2	TGTGCCAGCAGTTCCGGGACAGCCCATAATCAGCCCCAGCATTTT	CASSSGTAHNQPQHF
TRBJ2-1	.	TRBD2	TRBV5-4	TGTGCCAGCAGCTACCTGGGGCGGGGGGGTAATGAGCAGTTCTTC	CASSYLGRGGNEQFF
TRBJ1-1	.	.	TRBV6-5	TGTGCCAGCAGTTACTCTATGTACACTGAAGCTTTCTTT	CASSYSMYTEAFF
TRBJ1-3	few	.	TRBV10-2	TGCGCCAGCAGTGACCTATTTGGACAGCGCTCTGGAAACACCATATATTTT	CASSDLFGQRSGNTIYF
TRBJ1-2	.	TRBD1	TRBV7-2	TGTGCCAGCAGTCCGATCACAGGGACAGTGAATGGCTACACCTTC	CASSPITGTVNGYTF
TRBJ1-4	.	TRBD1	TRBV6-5	TGTGCCAGCGGCCACAGGGGTCCGACTAATGAAAAACTGTTTTTT	CASGHRGPTNEKLFF
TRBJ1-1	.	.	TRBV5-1	TGCGCCAGCAGCTCCTGGGGAGACACTGAAGCTTTCTTT	CASSSWGDTEAFF
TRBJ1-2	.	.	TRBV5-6	TGTGCCAGCAGCTTGAAACCAGGGAACGATGGCTACACCTTC	CASSLKPGNDGYTF
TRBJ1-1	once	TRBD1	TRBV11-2	TGTGCCAGCAGCTTAGGTACAGGGGTTGAAGCTTTCTTT	CASSLGTGVEAFF
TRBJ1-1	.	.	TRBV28	TGTGCCAGCAGCAGGACAAACACTGAAGCTTTCTTT	CASSRTNTEAFF
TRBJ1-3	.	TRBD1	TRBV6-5	TGTGCCACCAAAGGAGGGGGCATCTCTGGAAACACCATATATTTT	CATKGGGISGNTIYF
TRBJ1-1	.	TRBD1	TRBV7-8	TGTGCCAGCAGAGGGGGCTACATGAACACTGAAGCTTTCTTT	CASRGGYMNTEAFF
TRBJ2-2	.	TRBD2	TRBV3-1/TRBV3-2	TGTGCCAGCAGCCAGTCTAGGTCCTACTCGGGGGGCACCGGGGAGCTGTTTTTT	CASSQSRSYSGGTGELFF
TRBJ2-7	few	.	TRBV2	TGTGCCAGCAGCGCCGGGTCACCCTCCTACGAGCAGTACTTC	CASSAGSPSYEQYF
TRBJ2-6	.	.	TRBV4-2	TGTGCCAGCAGCCAAGACCCCAAGGGGGTCTCTGGGGCCAACGTCCTGACTTTC	CASSQDPKGVSGANVLTF
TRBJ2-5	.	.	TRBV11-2	TGTGCCAGCAGCTCCTGGACATCCGAAGAGACCCAGTACTTC	CASSSWTSEETQYF
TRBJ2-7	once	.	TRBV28	TGTGCCAGCAGTCCCTCGACCGGTGGGGCGAGAGAGCAGTACTTC	CASSPSTGGAREQYF
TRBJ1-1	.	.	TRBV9	TGTGCCAGCAGAGGAGGGGCTCGGGGCACTGAAGCTTTCTTT	CASRGGARGTEAFF
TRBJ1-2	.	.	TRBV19	TGTGCCAGTCACGAACCGAGTGGCTACACCTTC	CASHEPSGYTF
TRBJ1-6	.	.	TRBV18	TGTGCCAGCTCACCTAACAGAGTTCCTTCACCCCTCCACTTT	CASSPNRVPSPLHF
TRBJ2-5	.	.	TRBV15	TGTGCCACCAGCAGAGATCAGGGGTTCGAAGAGACCCAGTACTTC	CATSRDQGFEETQYF
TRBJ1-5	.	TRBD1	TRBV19	TGTGCCAGTACCAGGGGGACAGGGAATCAGAATCAGCCCCAGCATTTT	CASTRGTGNQNQPQHF
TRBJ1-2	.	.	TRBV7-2	TGTGCCAGCAGCTTAGACAGGCTCTATGGCTACACCTTC	CASSLDRLYGYTF
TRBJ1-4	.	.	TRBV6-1	TGTGCCAGCAGTCCAGCTGCAGGGGAAAAACTGTTTTTT	CASSPAAGEKLFF
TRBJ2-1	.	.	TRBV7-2	TGTGCCAGCAGCTTGGGGCTGTTTGGGGCCCTAAGGCAGGAGCAGTTCTTC	CASSLGLFGALRQEQFF
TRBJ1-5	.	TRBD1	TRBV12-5	TGTGCTAGTGGTTTTTCAATGACAGGGGTGCAGCCCCAGCATTTT	CASGFSMTGVQPQHF
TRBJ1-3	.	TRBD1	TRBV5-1	TGCGCCAGCAGCTTGGGACAGGGATTTTCTGGAAACACCATATATTTT	CASSLGQGFSGNTIYF
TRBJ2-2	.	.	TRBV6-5	TGTGCCAGCAGTTATTTTAGTACCGGGGAGCTGTTTTTT	CASSYFSTGELFF
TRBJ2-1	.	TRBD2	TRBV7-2	TGTGCCAGCAGCGCAGGAGCCGCGGGGGGCTGGTTCTTC	CASSAGAAGGWFF
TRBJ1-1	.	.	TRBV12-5	TGTGCTAGTGGTCCCTCCACCATCCTAGGGGATGAAGCTTTCTTT	CASGPSTILGDEAFF
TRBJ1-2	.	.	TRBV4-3	TGCGCCAGCAGCCAAGATTTGGGCAGGGCCTATGGCTACACCTTC	CASSQDLGRAYGYTF
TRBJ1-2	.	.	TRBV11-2	TGTGCCAGCAGCCGACAGCTATCTAACTATGGCTACACCTTC	CASSRQLSNYGYTF
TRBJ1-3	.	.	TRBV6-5	TGTGCCAGCAGCCTACAGGGCCACTCTGGAAACACCATATATTTT	CASSLQGHSGNTIYF
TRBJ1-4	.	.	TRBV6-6	TGTGCCAGCCTGAGGGGGGGTACTAATGAAAAACTGTTTTTT	CASLRGGTNEKLFF
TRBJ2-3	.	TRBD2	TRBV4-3	TGCGCCAGCAGCCAGGCCGGGACTAGCAGTCCCATGGGCACAGATACGCAGTATTTT	CASSQAGTSSPMGTDTQYF
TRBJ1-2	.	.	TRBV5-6	TGTGCCAGCAGCTTGGGACGAAGGGAGAATGGCTACACCTTC	CASSLGRRENGYTF
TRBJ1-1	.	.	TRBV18	TGTGCCAGCTCAGCTTCCGAGACTTCGAGGGCTTTCTTT	CASSASETSRAFF
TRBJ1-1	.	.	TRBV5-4	TGTGCCAGCCGGGGGGACTTTGGGGACACTGAAGCTTTCTTT	CASRGDFGDTEAFF
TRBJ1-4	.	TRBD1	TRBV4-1	TGCGCCAGCAGCCACGGGACAGAAGGTGAAAAACTGTTTTTT	CASSHGTEGEKLFF
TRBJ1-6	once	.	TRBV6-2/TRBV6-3	TGTGCCAGCAGTTACGTGTTCGGGACAATGGACAATAATTCACCCCTCCACTTT	CASSYVFGTMDNNSPLHF
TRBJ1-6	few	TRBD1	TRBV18	TGTGCCAGCTCACCAGGGGACAGGGTATCTACACCCCTCCACTTT	CASSPGDRVSTPLHF
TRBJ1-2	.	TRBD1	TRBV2	TGTGCCAGCAGGAAGGGTGGACAGGCCGGGTATGGCTACACCTTC	CASRKGGQAGYGYTF
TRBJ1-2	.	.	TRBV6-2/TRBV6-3	TGTGCCAGCAGTGCCCGGACAGATGGCTACACCTTC	CASSARTDGYTF
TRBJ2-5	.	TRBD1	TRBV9	TGTGCCAGCAGCCCCAGGACAGGGGGCGCTAGGTCGGAGACCCAGTACTTC	CASSPRTGGARSETQYF